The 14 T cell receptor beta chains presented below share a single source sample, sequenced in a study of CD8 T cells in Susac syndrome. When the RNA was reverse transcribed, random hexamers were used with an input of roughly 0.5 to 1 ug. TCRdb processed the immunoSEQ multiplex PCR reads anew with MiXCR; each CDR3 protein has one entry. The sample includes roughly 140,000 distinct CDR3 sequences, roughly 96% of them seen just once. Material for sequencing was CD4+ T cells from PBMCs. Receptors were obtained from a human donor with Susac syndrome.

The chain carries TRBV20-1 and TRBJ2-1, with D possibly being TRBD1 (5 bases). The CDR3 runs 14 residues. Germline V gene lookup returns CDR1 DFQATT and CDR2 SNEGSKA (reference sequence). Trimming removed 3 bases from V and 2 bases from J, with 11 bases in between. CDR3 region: CSASYRRTYNEQFF. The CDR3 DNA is TGCAGTGCTAGTTACAGGCGCACCTACAATGAGCAGTTCTTC.

The CDR3 coding sequence is TGCAGTGCTAGAGTCCCAGGGACTAATGAAAAACTGTTTTTT. This sequence encodes CSARVPGTNEKLFF. This chain connects TRBV20-1 to TRBJ1-4; D may be TRBD1 (5 bases). The V end was cut by 1 base, the J end by 2 bases, with 8 bases between. The CDR3 loop spans 14 amino acids. Per the germline V gene, CDR1 is DFQATT and CDR2 is SNEGSKA (reference sequence).

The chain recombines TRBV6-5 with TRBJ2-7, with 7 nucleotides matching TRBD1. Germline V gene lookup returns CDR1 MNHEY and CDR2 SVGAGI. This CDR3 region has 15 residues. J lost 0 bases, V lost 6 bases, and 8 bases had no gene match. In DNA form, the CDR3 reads TGTGCCAGCAGGTACAACAGGGGATACTCCTACGAGCAGTACTTC. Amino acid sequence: CASRYNRGYSYEQYF.

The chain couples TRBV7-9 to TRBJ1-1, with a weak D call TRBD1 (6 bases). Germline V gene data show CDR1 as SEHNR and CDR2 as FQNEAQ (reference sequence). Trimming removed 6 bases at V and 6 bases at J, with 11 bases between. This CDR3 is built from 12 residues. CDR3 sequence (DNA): TGTGCCAGCAGACGGACAGACGCTGAAGCTTTCTTT. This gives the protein CASRRTDAEAFF.

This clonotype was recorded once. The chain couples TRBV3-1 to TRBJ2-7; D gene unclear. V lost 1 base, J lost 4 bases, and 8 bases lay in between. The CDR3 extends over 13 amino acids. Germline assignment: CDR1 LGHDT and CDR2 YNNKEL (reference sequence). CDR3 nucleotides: TGTGCCAGCAGCCAAGTCGGGCCGTACGAGCAGTACTTC. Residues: CASSQVGPYEQYF.

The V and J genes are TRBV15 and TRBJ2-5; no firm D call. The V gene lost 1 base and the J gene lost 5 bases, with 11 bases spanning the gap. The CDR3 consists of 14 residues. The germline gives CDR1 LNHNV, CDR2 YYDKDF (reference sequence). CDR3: CATSRVTHSETQYF. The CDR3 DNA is TGTGCCACCAGCAGAGTAACCCACTCGGAGACCCAGTACTTC.

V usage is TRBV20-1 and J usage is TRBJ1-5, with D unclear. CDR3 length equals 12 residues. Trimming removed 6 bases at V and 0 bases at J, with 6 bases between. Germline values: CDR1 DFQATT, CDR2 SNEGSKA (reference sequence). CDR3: CSASHSNQPQHF. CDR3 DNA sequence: TGCAGTGCCAGCCATAGCAATCAGCCCCAGCATTTT.

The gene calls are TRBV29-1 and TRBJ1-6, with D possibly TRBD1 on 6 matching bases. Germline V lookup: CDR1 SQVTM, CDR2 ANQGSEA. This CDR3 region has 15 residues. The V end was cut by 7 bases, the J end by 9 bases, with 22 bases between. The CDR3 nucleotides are TGCAGCGCTATCATGACGGGGGGCGCAGGTTCACCCCTCCACTTT. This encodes CSAIMTGGAGSPLHF.

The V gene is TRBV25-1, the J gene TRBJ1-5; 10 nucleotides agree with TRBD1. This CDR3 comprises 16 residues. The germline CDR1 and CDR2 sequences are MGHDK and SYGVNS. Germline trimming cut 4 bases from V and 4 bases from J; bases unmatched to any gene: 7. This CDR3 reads CASSGRQGAINQPQHF. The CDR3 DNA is TGTGCCAGCAGTGGGAGACAGGGGGCGATTAATCAGCCCCAGCATTTT.

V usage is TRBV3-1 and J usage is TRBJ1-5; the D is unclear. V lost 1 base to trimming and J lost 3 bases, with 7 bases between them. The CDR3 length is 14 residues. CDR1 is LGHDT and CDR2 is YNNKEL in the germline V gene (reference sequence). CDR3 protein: CASSQGSSNQPQHF. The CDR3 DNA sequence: TGTGCCAGCAGCCAAGGGTCCTCCAATCAGCCCCAGCATTTT.

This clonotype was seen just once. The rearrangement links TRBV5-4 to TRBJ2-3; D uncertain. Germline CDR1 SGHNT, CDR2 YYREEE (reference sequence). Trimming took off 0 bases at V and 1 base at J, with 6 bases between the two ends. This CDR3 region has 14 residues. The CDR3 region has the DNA TGTGCCAGCAGCTTGGAGGCAGGCACAGATACGCAGTATTTT. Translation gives CASSLEAGTDTQYF.

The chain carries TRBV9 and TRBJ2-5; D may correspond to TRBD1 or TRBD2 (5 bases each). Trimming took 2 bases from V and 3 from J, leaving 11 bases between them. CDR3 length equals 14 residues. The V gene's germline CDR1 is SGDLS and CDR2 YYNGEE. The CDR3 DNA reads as TGTGCCAGCAGCGTGGGGGACCCAGAAGAGACCCAGTACTTC. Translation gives CASSVGDPEETQYF.

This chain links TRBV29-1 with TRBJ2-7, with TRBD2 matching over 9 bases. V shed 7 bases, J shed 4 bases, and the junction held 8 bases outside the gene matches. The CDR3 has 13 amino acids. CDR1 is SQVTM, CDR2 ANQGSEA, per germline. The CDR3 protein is CSGASSGGYEQYF. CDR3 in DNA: TGCAGCGGGGCGAGTAGCGGGGGATACGAGCAGTACTTC.

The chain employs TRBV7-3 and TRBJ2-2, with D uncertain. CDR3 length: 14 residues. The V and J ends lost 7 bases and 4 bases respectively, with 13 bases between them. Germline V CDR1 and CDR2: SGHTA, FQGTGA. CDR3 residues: CASTLTGVTGELFF. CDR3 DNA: TGTGCCAGCACCCTGACTGGAGTCACCGGGGAGCTGTTTTTT. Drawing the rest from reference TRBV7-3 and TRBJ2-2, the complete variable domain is GAGVSQTPSNKVTEKGKYVELRCDPISGHTALYWYRQSLGQGPEFLIYFQGTGAADDSGLPNDRFFAVRPEGSVSTLKIQRTERGDSAVYLCASTLTGVTGELFFGEGSRLTVL.